This TCR beta chain was profiled in a study of CD8+CD57+ T cells in acquired aplastic anemia. Whole-study context: When averaged, DNA from sorted CD4+ and CD8+ cells came to 3 to 3.5 ug. Study-level results: Patients and healthy controls showed no significant CD8+ Simpson's diversity difference. Between patients and controls, around 31 CD8+ CDR3 sequences were found in common.

The CDR3 runs 13 residues. Germline loops: CDR1 SGHRS, CDR2 YFSETQ. J lost 5 bases, V lost 3 bases, and 2 bases had no gene match. This clonotype showed up many times. Antigen: not known. Both TCR beta VDJ combination and CDR3 sequence profiling were carried out. Genomic DNA was the template for this profiling. TCRdb recomputed calls from the reads with MiXCR, one row per CDR3 protein. The sample consists of over 100,000 distinct CDR3 sequences, 41% of them appearing once. The source material was sorted CD4+, CD8+, or CD8+CD57+ T cells (not recorded which) from PBMCs. The chain uses TRBV5-1 and TRBJ2-1, with 7 bases that match TRBD1. The sequence derives from a human donor in good health, serving as a control. CDR3 loop: CASSSGTDNEQFF. The DNA of the CDR3 is TGCGCCAGCAGCTCGGGGACAGACAATGAGCAGTTCTTC.